The rows below give T cell receptor beta chains drawn from one sample of a study of T cell repertoires in cytomegalovirus infection. MiXCR was run by TCRdb on the reads, yielding one entry per CDR3 protein. The data contain 700,000 to 850,000 distinct CDR3 sequences, about 31% of them singletons. These TCRs are of unknown antigen specificity. The starting material was cultured CD8+ T cells from PBMCs, obtained from culture after CMV antigen stimulation. The receptors originated from a human donor in good health (CMV status not recorded). Some clones in this sample may be carry-over from other donors' samples. CDR3s include the opening cysteine and the closing phenylalanine or tryptophan. A D gene is named only where the DNA matches it firmly. Clone size, where shown, is once, few, many, or a class for clones that have expanded.

CDR3aa: CASSFLGALGNEKLFF; CDR3nt: TGTGCCAGCAGTTTTCTTGGGGCACTAGGGAATGAAAAACTGTTTTTT; v_gene: TRBV27; j_gene: TRBJ1-4; abundance: few; d_gene: .
CDR3aa: CASSQDRGLPIYEQYF; CDR3nt: TGCGCCAGCAGCCAAGATCGGGGATTGCCTATTTACGAGCAGTACTTC; v_gene: TRBV4-1; j_gene: TRBJ2-7; abundance: .; d_gene: .
CDR3aa: CASSEGVTGSYGYTF; CDR3nt: TGTGCCAGCAGTGAAGGGGTTACAGGTTCCTATGGCTACACCTTC; v_gene: TRBV2; j_gene: TRBJ1-2; abundance: .; d_gene: .
CDR3aa: CASSEAGGPGNQPQHF; CDR3nt: TGTGCCAGCAGTGAAGCGGGCGGGCCCGGCAATCAGCCCCAGCATTTT; v_gene: TRBV6-1; j_gene: TRBJ1-5; abundance: few; d_gene: .
CDR3aa: CASRTAPGPGSEAFF; CDR3nt: TGCGCCAGCAGAACTGCCCCAGGCCCTGGGTCTGAAGCTTTCTTT; v_gene: TRBV4-1; j_gene: TRBJ1-1; abundance: once; d_gene: .
CDR3aa: CASGLGTGPLNEQFF; CDR3nt: TGTGCTAGTGGTCTCGGGACCGGTCCTCTAAATGAGCAGTTCTTC; v_gene: TRBV12-5; j_gene: TRBJ2-1; abundance: .; d_gene: .
CDR3aa: CAIEAQSTDTQYF; CDR3nt: TGTGCCATCGAGGCGCAGAGCACAGATACGCAGTATTTT; v_gene: TRBV7-2; j_gene: TRBJ2-3; abundance: few; d_gene: .
CDR3aa: CASSLRAGKAGELFF; CDR3nt: TGTGCCAGCAGCCTAAGGGCAGGGAAGGCCGGGGAGCTGTTTTTT; v_gene: TRBV7-2; j_gene: TRBJ2-2; abundance: many; d_gene: .
CDR3aa: CASRLTGTGSTDTQYF; CDR3nt: TGTGCCAGCAGACTAACCGGGACAGGGAGCACAGATACGCAGTATTTT; v_gene: TRBV6-5; j_gene: TRBJ2-3; abundance: .; d_gene: TRBD1
CDR3aa: CASSPPTGLMNTEAFF; CDR3nt: TGTGCCAGCAGTCCCCCGACAGGACTCATGAACACTGAAGCTTTCTTT; v_gene: TRBV6-4; j_gene: TRBJ1-1; abundance: few; d_gene: .
CDR3aa: CASSLQFQDREFF; CDR3nt: TGTGCCAGCAGTCTACAGTTTCAGGACAGGGAGTTCTTC; v_gene: TRBV6-5; j_gene: TRBJ2-1; abundance: .; d_gene: TRBD1
CDR3aa: CASGLGRGDNEQFF; CDR3nt: TGTGCCAGCGGCCTAGGGCGGGGTGACAATGAGCAGTTCTTC; v_gene: TRBV2; j_gene: TRBJ2-1; abundance: few; d_gene: .
CDR3aa: CASSSGLFYNEQFF; CDR3nt: TGTGCCAGCAGCTCGGGACTTTTCTACAATGAGCAGTTCTTC; v_gene: TRBV6-1; j_gene: TRBJ2-1; abundance: .; d_gene: .
CDR3aa: CASSGDRLAKNIQYF; CDR3nt: TGTGCCAGCAGTGGGGACAGACTAGCCAAAAACATTCAGTACTTC; v_gene: TRBV27; j_gene: TRBJ2-4; abundance: .; d_gene: TRBD1
CDR3aa: CASSFRVHQETQYF; CDR3nt: TGTGCTAGCAGCTTCCGCGTCCACCAAGAGACCCAGTACTTC; v_gene: TRBV7-7; j_gene: TRBJ2-5; abundance: once; d_gene: .
CDR3aa: CANSYGTSGGSSEQFF; CDR3nt: TGTGCCAACAGTTACGGGACTAGCGGGGGGAGCAGTGAGCAGTTCTTC; v_gene: TRBV6-5; j_gene: TRBJ2-1; abundance: .; d_gene: TRBD2
CDR3aa: CASSWTRDNNEQFF; CDR3nt: TGCGCCAGCAGCTGGACACGGGATAACAATGAGCAGTTCTTC; v_gene: TRBV5-1; j_gene: TRBJ2-1; abundance: few; d_gene: .
CDR3aa: CASSFVGGFNEQFF; CDR3nt: TGTGCCAGCAGTTTTGTTGGGGGGTTTAATGAGCAGTTCTTC; v_gene: TRBV27; j_gene: TRBJ2-1; abundance: few; d_gene: .
CDR3aa: CASSLDTGYTF; CDR3nt: TGTGCCAGCAGCTTAGACACAGGCTACACCTTC; v_gene: TRBV7-6; j_gene: TRBJ1-2; abundance: .; d_gene: .
CDR3aa: CASSPKAGPSYNEQFF; CDR3nt: TGTGCCAGCAGCCCAAAAGCGGGTCCTTCCTACAATGAGCAGTTCTTC; v_gene: TRBV7-2; j_gene: TRBJ2-1; abundance: many; d_gene: .
CDR3aa: CASSVGGARNGYTF; CDR3nt: TGTGCCAGCAGCGTAGGGGGGGCGCGAAATGGCTACACCTTC; v_gene: TRBV9; j_gene: TRBJ1-2; abundance: .; d_gene: .
CDR3aa: CASSLSSQGVTNEKLFF; CDR3nt: TGTGCCAGCAGTTTATCGTCCCAGGGAGTGACTAATGAAAAACTGTTTTTT; v_gene: TRBV27; j_gene: TRBJ1-4; abundance: few; d_gene: .
CDR3aa: CATSDSETQYF; CDR3nt: TGTGCCACCAGTGATTCAGAGACCCAGTACTTC; v_gene: TRBV24-1; j_gene: TRBJ2-5; abundance: .; d_gene: .
CDR3aa: CASGRGPYEQYF; CDR3nt: TGTGCCAGCGGGAGGGGCCCGTACGAGCAGTACTTC; v_gene: TRBV6-5; j_gene: TRBJ2-7; abundance: few; d_gene: TRBD2
CDR3aa: CASSYDSTEAFF; CDR3nt: TGTGCCAGCAGTTATGACAGCACTGAAGCTTTCTTT; v_gene: TRBV6-5; j_gene: TRBJ1-1; abundance: .; d_gene: .
CDR3aa: CASSLVGAYEQYF; CDR3nt: TGCGCCAGCAGCCTAGTTGGCGCCTACGAGCAGTACTTC; v_gene: TRBV4-1; j_gene: TRBJ2-7; abundance: once; d_gene: .
CDR3aa: CASSPTQDLTSGDIYNEQFF; CDR3nt: TGCGCCAGCAGCCCGACACAAGACCTGACTAGCGGGGACATCTACAATGAGCAGTTCTTC; v_gene: TRBV4-1; j_gene: TRBJ2-1; abundance: .; d_gene: TRBD2
CDR3aa: CASSQLTRTSGVGETQYF; CDR3nt: TGTGCCAGCAGCCAACTTACGCGGACTAGCGGGGTTGGAGAGACCCAGTACTTC; v_gene: TRBV4-1; j_gene: TRBJ2-5; abundance: few; d_gene: TRBD2
CDR3aa: CASSLWGAENYGYTF; CDR3nt: TGTGCCAGCAGTTTATGGGGCGCGGAGAACTATGGCTACACCTTC; v_gene: TRBV12-3/TRBV12-4; j_gene: TRBJ1-2; abundance: .; d_gene: .
CDR3aa: CASGAAFYEQYF; CDR3nt: TGTGCCAGCGGGGCCGCCTTCTACGAGCAGTACTTC; v_gene: TRBV7-2; j_gene: TRBJ2-7; abundance: few; d_gene: .
CDR3aa: CASSLRQGDVETEAFF; CDR3nt: TGTGCCAGCAGCTTAAGACAGGGGGATGTGGAAACTGAAGCTTTCTTT; v_gene: TRBV7-6; j_gene: TRBJ1-1; abundance: .; d_gene: TRBD1
CDR3aa: CASSFKGQVATNEKLFF; CDR3nt: TGTGCCAGCAGCTTTAAGGGACAGGTTGCAACTAATGAAAAACTGTTTTTT; v_gene: TRBV7-2; j_gene: TRBJ1-4; abundance: many; d_gene: TRBD1
CDR3aa: CATSGTDGQFRGYTF; CDR3nt: TGTGCCACCAGCGGGACGGACGGACAATTCCGTGGCTACACCTTC; v_gene: TRBV24-1; j_gene: TRBJ1-2; abundance: few; d_gene: .
CDR3aa: CASSWDPNYGYTF; CDR3nt: TGTGCCAGCAGCTGGGATCCAAACTATGGCTACACCTTC; v_gene: TRBV6-2/TRBV6-3; j_gene: TRBJ1-2; abundance: .; d_gene: .
CDR3aa: CASSPAGLTNTGELFF; CDR3nt: TGTGCCAGCAGTCCAGCGGGTCTAACAAACACCGGGGAGCTGTTTTTT; v_gene: TRBV7-6; j_gene: TRBJ2-2; abundance: .; d_gene: .
CDR3aa: CTSSFTRGRNTEAFF; CDR3nt: TGCACCAGCAGCTTTACCAGGGGAAGGAACACTGAAGCTTTCTTT; v_gene: TRBV5-1; j_gene: TRBJ1-1; abundance: .; d_gene: .
CDR3aa: CASSLRVLGQGTEAFF; CDR3nt: TGTGCCAGCAGCCTTCGTGTCTTGGGACAGGGCACTGAAGCTTTCTTT; v_gene: TRBV2; j_gene: TRBJ1-1; abundance: .; d_gene: TRBD1
CDR3aa: CASSPERVWQGEHNEQFF; CDR3nt: TGCGCCAGCAGCCCCGAGAGAGTATGGCAGGGTGAACACAATGAGCAGTTCTTC; v_gene: TRBV4-3; j_gene: TRBJ2-1; abundance: .; d_gene: .
CDR3aa: CTSSQEWQYNEQFF; CDR3nt: TGCACCAGCAGCCAAGAGTGGCAGTACAATGAGCAGTTCTTC; v_gene: TRBV4-3; j_gene: TRBJ2-1; abundance: .; d_gene: .